This T cell receptor beta chain was captured by sequencing in a study of PD-1 and CTLA-4 blockade in melanoma. Produced via immunoSEQ multiplex PCR; TCRdb's table is partial and in-frame only. Of some 29,000 clones listed, 85% to 90% are singletons. Sequenced here: CD8+ T cells from peripheral blood, sampled before anti-PD-1 treatment. This receptor was identified in a human donor with melanoma.

The CDR3 nucleotides read TGCAGTGCTAGTGCACAGTCGAACACTGAAGCTTTCTTT. The encoded protein is CSASAQSNTEAFF. The chain uses TRBV20-1 and TRBJ1-1, with D hard to call. The V gene lost 3 bases and the J gene lost 1 base, with 9 bases spanning the gap. Germline V lookup: CDR1 DFQATT, CDR2 SNEGSKA (reference sequence). This CDR3 spans 13 amino acids.